The source of this T cell receptor beta chain is a study of human T cells and chemical hapten exposure. Per the original methods: The median was roughly 95,000 TCRs per sample, ranging about 20,000 to 690,600. TCRdb used MiXCR to reprocess the RACE reads, holding one entry per CDR3 protein. The V and J calls follow TCRdb's processing rather than the paper's. The table shows 140,000 or so distinct CDR3 sequences, with 10% to 15% occurring only once. The CDR3 is 14 amino acids. After removal of 5 bases from V and 4 bases from J, the junction contained 7 bases not matched to a gene. Time point reported: patch test 2, 6 weeks after DPC sensitization. Treatment of the sample: therapeutic diphenylcyclopropenone sensitization with weekly scalp DPC. Staff drew blood before applying each patch test.

This TCR came from a woman between 45 and 60 years old with alopecia areata. Some clones in this sample may be carry-over from other donors' samples. Sequenced here: whole blood, sampled in connection with sensitization to the hapten diphenylcyclopropenone (DPC). V and J are TRBV12-3 or TRBV12-4 and TRBJ1-2, with 7 bases aligning to TRBD1. The chain's CDR3 is CASSIRQGAYGYTF. CDR3 coding DNA: TGTGCCAGCAGTATAAGACAGGGTGCCTATGGCTACACCTTC.